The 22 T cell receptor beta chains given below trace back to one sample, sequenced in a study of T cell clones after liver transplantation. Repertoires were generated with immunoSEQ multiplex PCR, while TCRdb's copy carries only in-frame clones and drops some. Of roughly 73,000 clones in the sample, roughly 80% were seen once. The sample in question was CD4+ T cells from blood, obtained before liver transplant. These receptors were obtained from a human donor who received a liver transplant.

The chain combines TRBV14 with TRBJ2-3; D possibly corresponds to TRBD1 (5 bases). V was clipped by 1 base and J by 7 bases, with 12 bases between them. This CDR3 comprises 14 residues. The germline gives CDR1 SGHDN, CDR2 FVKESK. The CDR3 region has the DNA TGTGCCAGCAGCCAAGGGCTGAGACAGTATACGCAGTATTTT. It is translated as CASSQGLRQYTQYF. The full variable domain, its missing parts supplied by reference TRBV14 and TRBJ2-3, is EAGVTQFPSHSVIEKGQTVTLRCDPISGHDNLYWYRRVMGKEIKFLLHFVKESKQDESGMPNNRFLAERTGGTYSTLKVQPAELEDSGVYFCASSQGLRQYTQYFGPGTRLTVL.

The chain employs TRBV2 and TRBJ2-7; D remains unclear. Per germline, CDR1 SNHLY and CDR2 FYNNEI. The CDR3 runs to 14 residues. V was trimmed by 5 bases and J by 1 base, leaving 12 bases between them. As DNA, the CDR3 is TGTGCCAGCAGTACACGATTGGGGTCCTACGAGCAGTACTTC. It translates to CASSTRLGSYEQYF.

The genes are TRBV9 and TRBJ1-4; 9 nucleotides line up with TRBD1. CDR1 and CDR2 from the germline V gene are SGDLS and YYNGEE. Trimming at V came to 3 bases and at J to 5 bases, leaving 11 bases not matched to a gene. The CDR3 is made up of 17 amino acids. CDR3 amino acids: CASSGPTGTGTNEKLFF. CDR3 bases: TGTGCCAGCAGCGGGCCGACCGGGACAGGGACGAATGAAAAACTGTTTTTT.

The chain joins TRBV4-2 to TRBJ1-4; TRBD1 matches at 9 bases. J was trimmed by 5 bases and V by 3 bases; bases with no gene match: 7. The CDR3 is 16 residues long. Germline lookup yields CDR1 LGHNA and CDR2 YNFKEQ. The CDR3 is CASSQRPGQGNEKLFF. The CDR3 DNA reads TGTGCCAGCAGCCAGAGACCGGGACAGGGCAATGAAAAACTGTTTTTT.

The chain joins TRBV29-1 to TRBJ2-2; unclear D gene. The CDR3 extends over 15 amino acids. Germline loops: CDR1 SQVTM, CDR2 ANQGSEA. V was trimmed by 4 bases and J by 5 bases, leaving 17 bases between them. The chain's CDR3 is CSVGLVDKRTGELFF. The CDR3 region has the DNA TGCAGCGTTGGATTAGTCGACAAGAGAACCGGGGAGCTGTTTTTT.

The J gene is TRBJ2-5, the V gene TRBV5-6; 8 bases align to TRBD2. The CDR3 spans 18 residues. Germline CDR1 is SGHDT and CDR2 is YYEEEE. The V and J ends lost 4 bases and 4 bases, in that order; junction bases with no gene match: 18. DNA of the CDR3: TGTGCCAGCAGCCCATGGGGAACGGGAGGGCCAAAGGGAGAGACCCAGTACTTC. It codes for CASSPWGTGGPKGETQYF.

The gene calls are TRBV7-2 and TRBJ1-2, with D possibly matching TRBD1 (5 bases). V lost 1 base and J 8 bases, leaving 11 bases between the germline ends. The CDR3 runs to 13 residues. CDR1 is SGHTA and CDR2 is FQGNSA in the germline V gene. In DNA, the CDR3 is TGTGCCAGCAGCTTAGACAGGATAAGCGGCTACACCTTC. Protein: CASSLDRISGYTF.

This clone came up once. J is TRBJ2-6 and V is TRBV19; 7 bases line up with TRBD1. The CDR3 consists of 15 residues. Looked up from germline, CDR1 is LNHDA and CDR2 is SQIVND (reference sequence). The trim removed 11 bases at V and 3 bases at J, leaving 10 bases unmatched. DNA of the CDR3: TGTGCCTCCCAGTTCGACAGGGTTGGGGCCAACGTCCTGACTTTC. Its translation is CASQFDRVGANVLTF.

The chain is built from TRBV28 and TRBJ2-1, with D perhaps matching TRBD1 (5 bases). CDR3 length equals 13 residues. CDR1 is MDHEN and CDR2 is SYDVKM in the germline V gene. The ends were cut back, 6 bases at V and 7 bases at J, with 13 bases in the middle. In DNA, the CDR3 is TGTGCCAGCAGCCTGACTGGGGCTAATGAGCAGTTCTTC. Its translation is CASSLTGANEQFF.

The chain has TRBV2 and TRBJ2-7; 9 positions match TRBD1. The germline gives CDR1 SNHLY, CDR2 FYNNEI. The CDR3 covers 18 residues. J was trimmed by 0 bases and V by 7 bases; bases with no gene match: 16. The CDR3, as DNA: TGTGCCAGCAAAGCGGGACAGGGCGGGCTAGTAAGCTCCTACGAGCAGTACTTC. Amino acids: CASKAGQGGLVSSYEQYF.

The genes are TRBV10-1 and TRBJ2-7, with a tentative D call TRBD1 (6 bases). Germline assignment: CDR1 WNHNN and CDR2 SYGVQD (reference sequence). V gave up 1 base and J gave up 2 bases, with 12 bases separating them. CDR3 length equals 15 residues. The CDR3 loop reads CASSELARGTYEQYF. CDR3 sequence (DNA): TGCGCCAGCAGTGAGTTGGCCAGGGGTACCTACGAGCAGTACTTC.

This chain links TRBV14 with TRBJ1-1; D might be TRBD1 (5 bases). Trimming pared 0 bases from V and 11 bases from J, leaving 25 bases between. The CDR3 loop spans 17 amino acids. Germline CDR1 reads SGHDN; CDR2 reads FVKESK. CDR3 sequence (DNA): TGTGCCAGCAGCCAAGACCCTCTCCGACAGCGCCTTGGGGGGGCTTTCTTT. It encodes CASSQDPLRQRLGGAFF.

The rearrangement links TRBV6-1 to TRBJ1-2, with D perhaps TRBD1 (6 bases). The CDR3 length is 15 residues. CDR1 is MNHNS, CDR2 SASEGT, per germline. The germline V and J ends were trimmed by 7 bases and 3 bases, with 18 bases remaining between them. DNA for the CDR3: TGTGCCAGCAATTCAAGACAGGCTAAACACTATGGCTACACCTTC. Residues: CASNSRQAKHYGYTF.

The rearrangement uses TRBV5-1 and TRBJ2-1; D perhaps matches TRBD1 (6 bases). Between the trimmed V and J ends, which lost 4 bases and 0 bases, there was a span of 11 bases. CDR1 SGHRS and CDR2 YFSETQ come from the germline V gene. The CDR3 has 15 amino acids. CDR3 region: CASSPEGGSYNEQFF. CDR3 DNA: TGCGCCAGCAGCCCAGAAGGGGGCTCCTACAATGAGCAGTTCTTC.

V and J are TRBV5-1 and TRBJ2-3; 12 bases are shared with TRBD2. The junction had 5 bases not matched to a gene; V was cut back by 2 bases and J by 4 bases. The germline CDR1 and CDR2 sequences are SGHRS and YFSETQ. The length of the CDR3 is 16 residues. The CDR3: CASSFALAGGADTQYF. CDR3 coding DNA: TGCGCCAGCAGCTTTGCGCTAGCGGGAGGGGCAGATACGCAGTATTTT. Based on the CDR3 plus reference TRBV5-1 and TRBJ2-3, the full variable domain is KAGVTQTPRYLIKTRGQQVTLSCSPISGHRSVSWYQQTPGQGLQFLFEYFSETQRNKGNFPGRFSGRQFSNSRSEMNVSTLELGDSALYLCASSFALAGGADTQYFGPGTRLTVL.

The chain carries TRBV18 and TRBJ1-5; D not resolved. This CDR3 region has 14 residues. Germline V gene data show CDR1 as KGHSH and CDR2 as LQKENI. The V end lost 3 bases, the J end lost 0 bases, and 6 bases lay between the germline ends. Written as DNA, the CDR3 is TGTGCCAGCTCACCCGGGGTTAGCAATCAGCCCCAGCATTTT. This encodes CASSPGVSNQPQHF.

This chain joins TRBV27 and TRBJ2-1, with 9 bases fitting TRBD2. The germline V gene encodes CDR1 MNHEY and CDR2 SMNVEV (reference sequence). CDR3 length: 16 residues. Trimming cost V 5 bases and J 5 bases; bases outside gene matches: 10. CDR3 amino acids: CASSILTSGQDNEQFF. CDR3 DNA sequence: TGTGCCAGCAGTATCCTGACTAGCGGTCAAGACAATGAGCAGTTCTTC.

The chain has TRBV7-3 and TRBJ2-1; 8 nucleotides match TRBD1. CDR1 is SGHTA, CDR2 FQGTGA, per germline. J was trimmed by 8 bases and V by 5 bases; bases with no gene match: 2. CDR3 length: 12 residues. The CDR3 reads CASSQTGDEQFF. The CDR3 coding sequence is TGTGCCAGCAGCCAGACAGGGGATGAGCAGTTCTTC.

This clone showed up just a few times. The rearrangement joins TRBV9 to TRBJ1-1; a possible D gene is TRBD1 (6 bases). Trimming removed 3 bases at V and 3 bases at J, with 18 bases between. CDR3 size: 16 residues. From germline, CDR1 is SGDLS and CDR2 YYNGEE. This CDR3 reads CASSGYRERGYTEAFF. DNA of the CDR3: TGTGCCAGCAGCGGGTACAGGGAGAGGGGTTACACTGAAGCTTTCTTT. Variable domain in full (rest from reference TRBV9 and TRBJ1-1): DSGVTQTPKHLITATGQRVTLRCSPRSGDLSVYWYQQSLDQGLQFLIQYYNGEERAKGNILERFSAQQFPDLHSELNLSSLELGDSALYFCASSGYRERGYTEAFFGQGTRLTVV.

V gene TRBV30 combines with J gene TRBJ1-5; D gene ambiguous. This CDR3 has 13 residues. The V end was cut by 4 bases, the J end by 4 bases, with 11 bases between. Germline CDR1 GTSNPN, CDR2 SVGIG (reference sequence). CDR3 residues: CAWNRGGNQPQHF. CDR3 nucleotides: TGTGCCTGGAATCGCGGCGGAAATCAGCCCCAGCATTTT.

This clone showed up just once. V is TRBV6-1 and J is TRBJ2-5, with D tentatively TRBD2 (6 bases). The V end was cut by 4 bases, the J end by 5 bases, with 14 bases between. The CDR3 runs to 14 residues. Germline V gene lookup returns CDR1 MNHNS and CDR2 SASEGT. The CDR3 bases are TGTGCCAGCAGTGGTAGACTAGTTCGGGAGACCCAGTACTTC. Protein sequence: CASSGRLVRETQYF.

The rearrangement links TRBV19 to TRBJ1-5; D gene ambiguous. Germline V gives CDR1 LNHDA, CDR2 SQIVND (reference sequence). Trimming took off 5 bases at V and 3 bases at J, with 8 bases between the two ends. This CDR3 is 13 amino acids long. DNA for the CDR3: TGTGCCAGTAGTTTTACCTACAATCAGCCCCAGCATTTT. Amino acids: CASSFTYNQPQHF.